This T cell receptor (beta chain) originates from a study of T cell repertoires in cytomegalovirus infection (dated by TCRdb to between 2018 and 2020). For the study in its entirety: Alongside well-studied HLA-B-restricted epitopes, the peptide stimulations were aimed at recently identified HLA-C-restricted CMV epitopes, whose presentation resists viral immunomodulation. Donor HLA type was relevant to the analysis, because carriage of CMV infection together with the matching HLA type was indicated by public TCR beta signatures. Results and caveats for the whole study, not just this receptor: Carriers of CMV infection plus the relevant HLA type were discriminated by the cumulative frequency of public TCR beta family members in the study cohort and in an independent approximately 400-donor cohort. In the ex vivo response, HLA-C-restricted CMV-specific TCR beta clonotypes were dominant, and in two of eight donors the single most frequent clonotype came from this HLA-C-restricted group.

The treatment or condition tag for this specimen amounts to: in vitro stimulation with specific CMV peptide epitopes to enrich CMV-specific T cells. Trimming removed 4 bases from V and 5 bases from J, leaving 14 bases between the germline ends. The CDR3 measures 14 amino acids from cysteine to phenylalanine. The CDR3 DNA has 42 bases and is translated from base 1. CDR1 and CDR2 are read off the germline V gene (reference sequence) as LNHNV and YYDKDF. A note on this clonotype: Which antigen it targets is not known. Within one base of it there is no much larger clone, and no base qualities were kept.

Sequencing relied on an Illumina HiSeq 1500. TCRdb trimmed the raw reads at Q25, called clones with MiXCR and kept productive beta chains. Each CDR3 protein gets just one entry, which takes the most common genes and DNA from the rows behind it. The sample yields approximately 110,000 distinct CDR3 sequences; over 30% were counted once. The ten largest clones represent 41% of the sample. This receptor was identified in a human donor in good health (CMV status not recorded). Some clones in this sample may be carry-over from other donors' samples. The sequencing used CD8+ T cells from cultured PBMCs, collected from culture after CMV antigen stimulation. The V and J genes are TRBV15 and TRBJ1-1; TRBD1 is a weak D gene call, 5 bases matching. CDR3 sequence: CATSIRGPLTEAFF. The sequenced DNA: TGTGCCACCAGCATAAGGGGACCTCTAACTGAAGCTTTCTTT.